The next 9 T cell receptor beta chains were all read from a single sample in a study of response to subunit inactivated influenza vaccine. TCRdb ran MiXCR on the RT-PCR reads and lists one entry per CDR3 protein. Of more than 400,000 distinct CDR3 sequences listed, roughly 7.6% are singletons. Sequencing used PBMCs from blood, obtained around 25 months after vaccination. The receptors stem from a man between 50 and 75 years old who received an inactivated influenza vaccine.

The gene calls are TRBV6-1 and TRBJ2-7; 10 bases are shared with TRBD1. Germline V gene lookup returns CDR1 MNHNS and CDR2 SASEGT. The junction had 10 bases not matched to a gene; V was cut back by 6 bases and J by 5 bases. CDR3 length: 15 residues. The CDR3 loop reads CASRRDRGSPNEQYF. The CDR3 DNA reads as TGTGCCAGCAGACGGGACAGGGGATCGCCTAACGAGCAGTACTTC.

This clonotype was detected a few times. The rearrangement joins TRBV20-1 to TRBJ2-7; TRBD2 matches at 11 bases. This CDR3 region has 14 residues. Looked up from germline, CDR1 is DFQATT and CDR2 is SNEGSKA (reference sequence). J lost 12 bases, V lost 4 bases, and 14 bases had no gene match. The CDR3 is CSATTLAGDSLPYF. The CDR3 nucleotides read TGCAGTGCTACCACACTAGCGGGAGATTCTTTACCGTACTTC.

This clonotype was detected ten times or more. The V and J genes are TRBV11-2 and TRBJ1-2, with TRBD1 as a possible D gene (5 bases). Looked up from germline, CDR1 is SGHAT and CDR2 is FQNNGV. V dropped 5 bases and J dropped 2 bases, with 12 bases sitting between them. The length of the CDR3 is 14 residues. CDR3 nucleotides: TGTGCCAGCAGCCCTAGGGGCCCGAACTATGGCTACACCTTC. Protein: CASSPRGPNYGYTF.

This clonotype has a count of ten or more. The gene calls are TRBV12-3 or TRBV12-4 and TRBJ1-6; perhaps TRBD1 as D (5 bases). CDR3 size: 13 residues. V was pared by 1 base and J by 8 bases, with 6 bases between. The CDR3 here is CASSLGGDSPLHF. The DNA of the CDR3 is TGTGCCAGCAGTTTAGGAGGGGATTCACCCCTCCACTTT.

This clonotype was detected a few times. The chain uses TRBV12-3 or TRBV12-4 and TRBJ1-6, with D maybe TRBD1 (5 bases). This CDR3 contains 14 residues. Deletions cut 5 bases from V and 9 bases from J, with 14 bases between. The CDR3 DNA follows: TGTGCCAGCAGTCGGGACGGAGGGATTTCACCCCTCCACTTT. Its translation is CASSRDGGISPLHF.

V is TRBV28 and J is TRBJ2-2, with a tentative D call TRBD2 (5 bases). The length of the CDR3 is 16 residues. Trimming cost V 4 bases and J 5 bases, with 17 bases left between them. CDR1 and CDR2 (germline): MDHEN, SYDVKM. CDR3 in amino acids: CASSSLKGSRTGELFF. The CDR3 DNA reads TGTGCCAGCAGTTCCCTAAAAGGGAGTAGGACCGGGGAGCTGTTTTTT.

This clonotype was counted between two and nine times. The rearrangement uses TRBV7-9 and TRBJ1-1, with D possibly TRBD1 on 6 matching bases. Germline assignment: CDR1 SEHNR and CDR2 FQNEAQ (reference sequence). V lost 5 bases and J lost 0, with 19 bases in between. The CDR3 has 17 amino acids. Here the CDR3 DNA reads TGTGCCAGCAGCCGACGCCGGCCGGGACACCTGAACACTGAAGCTTTCTTT. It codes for CASSRRRPGHLNTEAFF.

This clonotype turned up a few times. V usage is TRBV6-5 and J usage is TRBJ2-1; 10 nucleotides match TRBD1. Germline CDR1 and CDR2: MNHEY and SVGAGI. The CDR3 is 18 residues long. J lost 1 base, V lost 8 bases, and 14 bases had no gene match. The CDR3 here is CASVSGTGVMGSYNEQFF. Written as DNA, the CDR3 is TGTGCCAGCGTTTCCGGGACAGGGGTTATGGGATCCTACAATGAGCAGTTCTTC.

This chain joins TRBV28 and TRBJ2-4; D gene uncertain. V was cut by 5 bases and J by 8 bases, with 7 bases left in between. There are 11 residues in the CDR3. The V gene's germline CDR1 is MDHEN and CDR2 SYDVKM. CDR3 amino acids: CASSPRDIQYF. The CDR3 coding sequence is TGTGCCAGCAGTCCCCGAGACATTCAGTACTTC.